What follows is one T cell receptor (beta chain) and its context. This clonotype occurred many times. Its antigen remains undetermined. The input lacks base qualities; no much larger clone sits a single base away. The data derive from a study of T cells after yellow fever vaccination (dated by TCRdb to the late 2010s). Some background on the complete study: The SMART-Seq v4 Ultra Low Input RNA kit was used to prepare libraries from fractions with low cell numbers. The cohort comprised two healthy male donors, one aged 18 to 29 and one aged 30 to 39 years. Bulk PBMC replicates and cell subsets were isolated from blood drawn at multiple timepoints before and after both primary and secondary immunization. To track T-cell clones before and after primary and booster YFV17D yellow fever vaccination, bulk TCR alpha and beta repertoires were sequenced longitudinally.

General study outcomes and caveats: Computational filtering was required because FACS-sorted repertoires could contain abundant contaminating clonotypes from the bulk population. A small share of clonotypes was detected in both CD4 and CD8 compartments, with the overlap likely arising from convergent recombination. Only two donors were included in the study, so the extent to which the findings can be generalized is limited. After the booster, most of the clones that had expanded following primary vaccination were detected again (approximately 96% of CD4 and 85% to 90% of CD8), which suggests that memory was broadly maintained. Compared with the primary T-cell response, the secondary T-cell response was weaker but faster, peaking on day 5 rather than day 15.

The CDR3 holds 12 amino acids from the cysteine to the phenylalanine. Solely the CDR3 DNA is kept, with 36 bases framed from the first base. CDR1 is given as MDHEN and CDR2 as SYDVKM, both from the germline V gene. The V and J ends are trimmed by 3 bases and 7 bases, leaving 4 bases between them. The treatment or condition label of this sample denotes: live attenuated yellow fever vaccine strain. A standard Ficoll-Paque protocol was used to isolate PBMCs from peripheral blood. CD4 and CD8 T-cell fractions were isolated with Dynabeads CD4 and CD8 positive selection kits. TriZol was used to extract RNA from bulk PBMCs, from CD4 and CD8 fractions, and from dextramer-positive and dextramer-negative fractions. Synthesis of TCR cDNA relied on 5'RACE template switching, a step that introduced a universal primer site along with unique molecular identifiers. Priming for cDNA synthesis came from both the TCR alpha and TCR beta constant segments. Two PCR steps were used to amplify libraries, with sample barcodes and sequencing adapters being added in the second step. Sequencing of libraries was performed on Illumina HiSeq 2500 (2x100 bp) or NovaSeq (2x150 bp). In the authors' own workflow: Demultiplexing of reads and collapsing into UMI consensus sequences were performed with MIGEC, and V(D)J alignment was carried out with MiXCR. Using edgeR on replicate PBMC samples, clonotypes were called vaccine-responding if FDR was below 0.01 and the log2 fold change was above 5 up to day 15. Bulk clonotypes were assigned CD4 or CD8 identity according to which sequenced CD4 or CD8 repertoire held them at higher abundance. The raw public data were reprocessed by TCRdb itself: fastp quality trimming at Q25, MiXCR clonotype calling, in-frame beta chains only. When rows share a CDR3 protein, they turn into one entry using the most common DNA and genes. The V and J calls here are based on TCRdb, not the publication. The sample records about 75,000 distinct CDR3 sequences, around 7.1% of which are singletons. Approximately 30% of the sample rests with the top ten.

The chain links TRBV28 with TRBJ1-6; a confident D gene designation cannot be given. The receptor comes from a man younger than 35 who received the YFV17D yellow fever vaccine. Sequencing used CD8+ T cells sorted from PBMCs, obtained roughly 10 days after the first yellow fever vaccination. The CDR3 is CASSFSNSPLHF. The bases read TGTGCCAGCAGTTTTTCCAATTCACCCCTCCACTTT.